The rows below give T cell receptor beta chains drawn from one sample of a study. Via MiXCR, TCRdb re-called the 5' RACE reads, giving one row per CDR3 protein. The table lists about 10,000 distinct CDR3 sequences, approximately 24% of them singletons, with roughly 3.4% in the top ten. The sample comprised Tregs sorted from blood. These receptors were taken from a female donor with breast cancer. The CDR3 runs from the conserved cysteine through the conserved F or W. The D gene is left open where the match is weak. Part of the rows lack a size; the others show once, few, many or a class for expanded clones.

V gene	J gene	D gene	clone size	CDR3 protein	CDR3 DNA
TRBV20-1	TRBJ2-4	-	-	CSARARSAGASIQYF	TGCAGTGCTAGAGCCCGGTCGGCAGGGGCTAGCATTCAGTACTTC
TRBV20-1	TRBJ2-7	-	-	CSARDLPSSSYEQYF	TGCAGTGCTAGAGATCTCCCTAGCTCTTCCTACGAGCAGTACTTC
TRBV18	TRBJ2-7	-	-	CASSPYDTQGEQYF	TGTGCCAGCTCACCATACGACACCCAAGGGGAGCAGTACTTC
TRBV12-3/TRBV12-4	TRBJ1-1	TRBD1	-	CASSLSYRGGVNTEAFF	TGTGCCAGCAGTTTGAGCTACAGGGGAGGCGTGAACACTGAAGCTTTCTTT
TRBV2	TRBJ2-1	-	medium-sized	CASRFEPYNEQFF	TGTGCCAGCAGATTCGAACCCTACAATGAGCAGTTCTTC
TRBV7-2	TRBJ1-4	-	medium-sized	CASSLGTGTPNERLFF	TGTGCCAGCAGCTTAGGGACCGGGACGCCGAATGAAAGACTGTTTTTT
TRBV12-3/TRBV12-4	TRBJ1-2	-	few	CASNKLGLVNYGYTF	TGTGCCAGCAACAAATTAGGATTAGTTAACTATGGCTACACCTTC
TRBV6-5	TRBJ1-6	-	-	CASSRLPQTNSPLHF	TGTGCCAGCAGCCGCCTACCACAAACGAATTCACCCCTCCACTTT
TRBV7-2	TRBJ2-3	-	medium-sized	CASSLSTDTQYF	TGTGCCAGCAGCTTGAGCACAGATACGCAGTATTTT
TRBV6-5	TRBJ1-1	-	-	CASSYRVSPYNEAFF	TGTGCCAGCAGTTACAGAGTAAGCCCCTACAATGAAGCTTTCTTT
TRBV25-1	TRBJ2-1	TRBD2	many	CASSTGTSNRRVNEQFF	TGTGCCAGCAGTACCGGGACTAGCAATAGGAGGGTCAATGAGCAGTTCTTC
TRBV28	TRBJ1-5	TRBD1	few	CASSDKDRGLNQPQHF	TGTGCCAGCAGTGATAAGGACAGGGGACTGAATCAGCCCCAGCATTTT
TRBV20-1	TRBJ1-5	-	-	CSAQRGGGQPQHF	TGCAGTGCTCAAAGGGGCGGAGGTCAGCCCCAGCATTTT
TRBV20-1	TRBJ1-1	-	medium-sized	CSAFGPGAIANTEAFF	TGCAGTGCTTTTGGTCCGGGGGCGATTGCGAACACTGAAGCTTTCTTT
TRBV18	TRBJ2-7	-	-	CASSQGSTYEQYF	TGTGCCAGCTCACAAGGCAGTACCTACGAGCAGTACTTC
TRBV20-1	TRBJ2-2	-	many	CSARDWVGGTGELFF	TGCAGTGCTAGAGATTGGGTCGGGGGCACCGGGGAGCTGTTTTTT
TRBV20-1	TRBJ2-7	TRBD2	medium-sized	CSANPSGSSYEQYF	TGCAGTGCTAACCCTAGCGGGAGCTCCTACGAGCAGTACTTC
TRBV7-7	TRBJ2-2	TRBD1	-	CASSSDRATGELFF	TGTGCTAGCAGCTCGGACAGGGCCACCGGGGAGCTGTTTTTT
TRBV9	TRBJ2-1	-	many	CASSSAGRPHNEQFF	TGTGCCAGCAGCTCCGCGGGACGGCCACACAATGAGCAGTTCTTC
TRBV12-3/TRBV12-4	TRBJ2-7	-	-	CASSLQVTYEQYF	TGTGCCAGCAGTTTACAGGTAACCTACGAGCAGTACTTC
TRBV12-3/TRBV12-4	TRBJ1-1	-	once	CASSDRDAGTEAFF	TGTGCCAGCAGTGACCGAGACGCGGGCACTGAAGCTTTCTTT
TRBV6-1	TRBJ2-2	-	-	CASSPGNRNTGELFF	TGTGCCAGTAGTCCCGGGAACAGAAACACCGGGGAGCTGTTTTTT
TRBV21-1	TRBJ2-1	-	few	CASSYPHGRGGNEQFF	TGTGCCAGCAGCTACCCCCACGGGAGGGGAGGGAATGAGCAGTTCTTC
TRBV4-1	TRBJ2-1	TRBD2	many	CASSTQTSGYSSYNEQFF	TGCGCCAGCAGCACTCAGACTAGCGGGTATAGCTCCTACAATGAGCAGTTCTTC
TRBV27	TRBJ1-2	TRBD1	many	CASSSAPDRDDGYTF	TGTGCCAGCAGCTCGGCACCCGACAGGGATGATGGCTACACCTTC
TRBV6-5	TRBJ2-1	TRBD1	many	CASSWDRGGHNEQFF	TGTGCCAGCAGTTGGGACAGGGGTGGGCACAATGAGCAGTTCTTC
TRBV5-1	TRBJ2-7	-	medium-sized	CASSFEERFYEQYF	TGCGCCAGCAGCTTTGAGGAGCGGTTCTACGAGCAGTACTTC
TRBV7-6	TRBJ2-6	TRBD1	many	CASSLVGTGVISGANVLTF	TGTGCCAGCAGCTTAGTCGGGACAGGGGTCATCTCTGGGGCCAACGTCCTGACTTTC
TRBV12-3/TRBV12-4	TRBJ2-1	-	medium-sized	CASSLGGAYNEQFF	TGTGCCAGCAGTTTAGGGGGGGCTTACAATGAGCAGTTCTTC
TRBV7-9	TRBJ2-3	TRBD2	medium-sized	CASSPGGSLTDTQYF	TGTGCCAGCAGCCCAGGCGGGAGTTTGACAGATACGCAGTATTTT
TRBV20-1	TRBJ2-1	TRBD2	medium-sized	CSGPGLAGGDTYNEQFF	TGCAGTGGTCCGGGACTAGCGGGAGGTGATACATACAATGAGCAGTTCTTC
TRBV7-9	TRBJ2-7	-	medium-sized	CASSLRGGYEQYF	TGTGCCAGCAGCTTAAGGGGGGGCTACGAGCAGTACTTC
TRBV21-1	TRBJ2-7	-	medium-sized	CASVQGRYEQYF	TGTGCCAGCGTTCAAGGGCGGTACGAGCAGTACTTC
TRBV21-1	TRBJ1-2	-	medium-sized	CASSIFRDRVNYGYTF	TGTGCCAGCAGCATCTTCCGGGACAGGGTTAACTATGGCTACACCTTC
TRBV11-2	TRBJ2-3	-	many	CASSPFPEGATDTQYF	TGTGCCAGCAGCCCCTTTCCGGAGGGAGCCACAGATACGCAGTATTTT
TRBV11-2	TRBJ2-3	TRBD1	medium-sized	CASSSGDRLDTQYF	TGTGCCAGCAGCTCCGGGGACAGGTTGGATACGCAGTATTTT